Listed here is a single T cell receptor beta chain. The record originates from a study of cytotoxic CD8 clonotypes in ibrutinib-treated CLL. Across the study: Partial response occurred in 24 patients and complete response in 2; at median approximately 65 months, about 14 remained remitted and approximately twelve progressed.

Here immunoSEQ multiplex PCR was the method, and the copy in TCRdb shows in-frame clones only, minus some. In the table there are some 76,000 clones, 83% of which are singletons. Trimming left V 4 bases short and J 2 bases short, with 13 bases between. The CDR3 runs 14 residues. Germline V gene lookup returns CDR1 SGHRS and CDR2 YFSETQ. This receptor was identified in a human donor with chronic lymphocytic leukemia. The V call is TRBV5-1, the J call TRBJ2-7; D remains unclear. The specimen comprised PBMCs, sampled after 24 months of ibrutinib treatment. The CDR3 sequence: CASSVQYIPYEQYF. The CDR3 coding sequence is TGCGCCAGCAGCGTACAGTACATTCCCTACGAGCAGTACTTC.